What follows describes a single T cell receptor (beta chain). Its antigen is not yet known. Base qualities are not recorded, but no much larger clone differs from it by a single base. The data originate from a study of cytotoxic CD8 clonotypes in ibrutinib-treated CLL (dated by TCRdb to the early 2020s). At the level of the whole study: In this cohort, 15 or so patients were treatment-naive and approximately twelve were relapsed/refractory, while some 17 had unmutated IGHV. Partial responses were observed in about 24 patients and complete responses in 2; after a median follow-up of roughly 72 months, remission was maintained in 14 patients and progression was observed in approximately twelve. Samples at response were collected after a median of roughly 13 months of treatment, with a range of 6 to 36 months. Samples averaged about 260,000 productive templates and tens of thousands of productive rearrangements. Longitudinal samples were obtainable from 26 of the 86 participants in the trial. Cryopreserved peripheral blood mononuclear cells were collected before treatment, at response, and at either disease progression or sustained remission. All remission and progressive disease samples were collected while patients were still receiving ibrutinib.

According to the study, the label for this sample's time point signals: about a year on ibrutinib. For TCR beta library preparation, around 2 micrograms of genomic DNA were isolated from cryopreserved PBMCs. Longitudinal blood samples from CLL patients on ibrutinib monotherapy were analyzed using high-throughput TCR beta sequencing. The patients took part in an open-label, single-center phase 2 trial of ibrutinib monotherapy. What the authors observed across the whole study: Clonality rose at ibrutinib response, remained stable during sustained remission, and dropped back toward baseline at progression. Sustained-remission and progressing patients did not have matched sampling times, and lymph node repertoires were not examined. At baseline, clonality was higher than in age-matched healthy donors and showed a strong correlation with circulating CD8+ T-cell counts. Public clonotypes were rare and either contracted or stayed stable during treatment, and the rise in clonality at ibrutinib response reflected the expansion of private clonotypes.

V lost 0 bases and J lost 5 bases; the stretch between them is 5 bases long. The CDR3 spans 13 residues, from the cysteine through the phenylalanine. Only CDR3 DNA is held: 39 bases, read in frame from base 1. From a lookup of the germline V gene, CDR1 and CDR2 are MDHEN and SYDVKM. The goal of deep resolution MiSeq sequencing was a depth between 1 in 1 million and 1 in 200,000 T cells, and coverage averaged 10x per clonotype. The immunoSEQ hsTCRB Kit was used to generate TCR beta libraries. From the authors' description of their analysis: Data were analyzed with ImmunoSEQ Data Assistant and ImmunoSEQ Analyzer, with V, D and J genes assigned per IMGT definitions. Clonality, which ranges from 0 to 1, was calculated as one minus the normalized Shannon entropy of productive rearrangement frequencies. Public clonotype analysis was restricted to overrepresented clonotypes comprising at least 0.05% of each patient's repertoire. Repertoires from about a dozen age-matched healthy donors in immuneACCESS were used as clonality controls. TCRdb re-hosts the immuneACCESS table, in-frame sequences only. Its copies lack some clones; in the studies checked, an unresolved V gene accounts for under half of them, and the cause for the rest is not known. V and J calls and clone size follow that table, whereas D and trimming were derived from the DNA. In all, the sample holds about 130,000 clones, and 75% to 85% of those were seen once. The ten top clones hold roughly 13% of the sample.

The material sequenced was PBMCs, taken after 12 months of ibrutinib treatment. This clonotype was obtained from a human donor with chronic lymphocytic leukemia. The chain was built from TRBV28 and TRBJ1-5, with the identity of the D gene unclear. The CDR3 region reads CASSLWSDQPQHF. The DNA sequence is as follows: TGTGCCAGCAGTTTATGGTCGGATCAGCCCCAGCATTTT. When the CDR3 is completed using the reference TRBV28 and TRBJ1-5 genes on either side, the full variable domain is DVKVTQSSRYLVKRTGEKVFLECVQDMDHENMFWYRQDPGLGLRLIYFSYDVKMKEKGDIPEGYSVSREKKERFSLILESASTNQTSMYLCASSLWSDQPQHFGDGTRLSIL.